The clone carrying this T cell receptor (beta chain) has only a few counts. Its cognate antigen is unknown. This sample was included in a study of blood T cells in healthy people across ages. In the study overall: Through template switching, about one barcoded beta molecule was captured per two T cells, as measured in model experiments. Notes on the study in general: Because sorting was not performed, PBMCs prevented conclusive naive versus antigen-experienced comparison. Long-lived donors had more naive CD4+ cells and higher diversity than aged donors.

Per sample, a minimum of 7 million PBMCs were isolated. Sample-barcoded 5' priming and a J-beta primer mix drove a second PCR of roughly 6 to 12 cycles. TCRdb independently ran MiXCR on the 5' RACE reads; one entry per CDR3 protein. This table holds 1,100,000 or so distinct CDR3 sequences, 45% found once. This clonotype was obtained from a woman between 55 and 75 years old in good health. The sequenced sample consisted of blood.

The CDR3 coding sequence is TGCAGTGCTAGACTCGGGACAGGGGCCTACGAGCAGTACTTC. Translated: CSARLGTGAYEQYF. The chain links TRBV20-1 to TRBJ2-7; 10 nucleotides agree with TRBD1. Germline lookup yields CDR1 DFQATT and CDR2 SNEGSKA (reference sequence). This CDR3 is 14 amino acids long. J was trimmed by 2 bases and V by 2 bases; bases with no gene match: 3.